A selection of T cell receptor beta chains follows, all from one sample in a study of blood T cells in healthy people across ages. Each CDR3 protein gets one entry after TCRdb re-called the 5' RACE reads with MiXCR. This repertoire shows over 600,000 distinct CDR3 sequences, 21% found once; its top ten account for 3.5% to 4%. Material for sequencing was blood. These receptors came from a man between 65 and 85 years old in good health. Both conserved end residues are part of each CDR3. D genes are given only for firm matches. Size tells how often a clone was seen (once, few, many) or the class of an expanded clone, and some rows leave it out.

- | TRBJ1-3 | TRBV10-3 | - | TGTGCCATCAGTGAGTTCGGTCCGGGAACTGGAAACACCATATATTTT | CAISEFGPGTGNTIYF
- | TRBJ2-1 | TRBV29-1 | - | TGCAGCGTTGAAGGCAGGGCGCGGGACAATGAGCAGTTCTTC | CSVEGRARDNEQFF
- | TRBJ2-5 | TRBV6-1 | few | TGTGCCGGCCCGCCGGGAGAAGAGACCCAGTACTTC | CAGPPGEETQYF
- | TRBJ2-1 | TRBV6-1 | - | TGTGCCAGTAGTGTGGGGAGAGCAGCCAATGAGCAGTTCTTC | CASSVGRAANEQFF
- | TRBJ1-1 | TRBV7-9 | many | TGTGCCAGCAGCACCCAGGCCGAGAACACTGAAGCTTTCTTT | CASSTQAENTEAFF
- | TRBJ2-1 | TRBV10-3 | - | TGTGCCATCAGTGAGTCTGGCGGGACCTCCTACAATGAGCAGTTCTTC | CAISESGGTSYNEQFF
- | TRBJ1-1 | TRBV2 | few | TGTGCCAGCGAAGGGACGGATGCTTTCTTT | CASEGTDAFF
TRBD2 | TRBJ2-5 | TRBV18 | - | TGTGCCAGCTCGGCGGGAGTTAGTGAGACCCAGTACTTC | CASSAGVSETQYF
- | TRBJ1-1 | TRBV7-9 | few | TGTGCCAGCAGCTTAGCGGGTTGGGGGAGGGACACTGAAGCTTTCTTT | CASSLAGWGRDTEAFF
- | TRBJ1-1 | TRBV20-1 | many | TGCAGTGCCACCTTCCTAAACACTGAAGCTTTCTTT | CSATFLNTEAFF
TRBD2 | TRBJ2-7 | TRBV2 | - | TGTGCCAGCAGTCGGGAGGCGAGCTACGAGCAGTACTTC | CASSREASYEQYF
TRBD2 | TRBJ2-1 | TRBV20-1 | - | TGCAGTGCAGTAGCGGGAGGGTCCAGGAATGAGCAGTTCTTC | CSAVAGGSRNEQFF
TRBD1 | TRBJ1-3 | TRBV27 | - | TGTGCCAGCAGTTTAATATGGGACAGGCTATACACCATATATTTT | CASSLIWDRLYTIYF
- | TRBJ1-6 | TRBV25-1 | few | TGTGCCAGCAGTGAACAGGGGAATTCACCCCTCCACTTT | CASSEQGNSPLHF
- | TRBJ2-1 | TRBV7-2 | - | TGTGCCAGCAGCTTAAGCTCGAGCGGCCCCTACAATGAGCAGTTCTTC | CASSLSSSGPYNEQFF
- | TRBJ2-6 | TRBV11-2 | many | TGTGCCAGCAGGCCCTCCGGGGTCACTGGGGCCAACGTCCTGACTTTC | CASRPSGVTGANVLTF
- | TRBJ2-3 | TRBV9 | - | TGTGCCAGCAGCGTAAGCGGAGATACGCAGTATTTT | CASSVSGDTQYF
TRBD2 | TRBJ2-1 | TRBV6-6 | few | TGTGCCAGCAGAGGGGGGACTAGCGTTATCTATGAGCAGTTCTTC | CASRGGTSVIYEQFF
TRBD2 | TRBJ2-5 | TRBV6-5 | - | TGTGCCAGCAGTTACTCTCTGAGCGGGGCCCAAGAGACCCAGTACTTC | CASSYSLSGAQETQYF
- | TRBJ2-3 | TRBV6-2/TRBV6-3 | few | TGTGCCAGCAGTTACTCGGTGGGGGCGGTTCAGCCCCAGTATTTT | CASSYSVGAVQPQYF
- | TRBJ2-1 | TRBV10-3 | many | TGTGCCATCAGTGAGTCGGAGTTTAGCAATGAGCAGTTCTTC | CAISESEFSNEQFF
TRBD1 | TRBJ2-7 | TRBV6-2/TRBV6-3 | - | TGTGCCAGCAGTTACGGGTTGAGACAGGGAACCTACGAGCAGTACTTC | CASSYGLRQGTYEQYF
- | TRBJ2-3 | TRBV12-3/TRBV12-4 | - | TGTGCCAGCAGTTTAAAGGGGCTAGGTGCCGATACGCAGTATTTT | CASSLKGLGADTQYF
- | TRBJ2-5 | TRBV2 | - | TGTGCCAGCAGTGAAGAAGGGGGTATCGAGACCCAGTACTTC | CASSEEGGIETQYF
- | TRBJ2-7 | TRBV9 | - | TGTGCCAGCAGCGTAGGCCAGGGGAGCTACTACGAGCAGTACTTC | CASSVGQGSYYEQYF
- | TRBJ2-1 | TRBV6-5 | - | TGTGCCAGCAGCGTGGGTCGGGGCGAGAATGAGCAGTTCTTC | CASSVGRGENEQFF
- | TRBJ2-2 | TRBV20-1 | - | TGCAGTGCTAGAGAGGGGTCGGTGTTTGCCGGGGAGCTGTTTTTT | CSAREGSVFAGELFF
- | TRBJ2-1 | TRBV12-3/TRBV12-4 | few | TGTGCCAGCAGTTTACAGCATTCCCTCCCTGAGCAGTCCTTC | CASSLQHSLPEQSF
TRBD2 | TRBJ2-7 | TRBV2 | few | TGTGCCAGCAGTGAGGGACTAGCGGGCTCCTACGAGCAGTACTTC | CASSEGLAGSYEQYF
- | TRBJ2-7 | TRBV7-9 | many | TGTGCCAGCAGTGACTCCTACGAGCAGTACTTC | CASSDSYEQYF
- | TRBJ2-2 | TRBV27 | - | TGTGCCAGCAGTTTTAAGACCGGCGGGGAGCTGTTTTTT | CASSFKTGGELFF
TRBD2 | TRBJ2-2 | TRBV5-1 | few | TGCGCCAGCAGCCCCTCCGGGACTAGGTTCATGGGAGAGCTGTTTTTT | CASSPSGTRFMGELFF
TRBD2 | TRBJ2-3 | TRBV5-1 | - | TGCGCCAGCAGCTCGGGACTAGCGGGAGGGCCGGGGACAGATACGCAGTATTTT | CASSSGLAGGPGTDTQYF